The 11 T cell receptor beta chains below come from one sample, sequenced in a study of T cell repertoires in cytomegalovirus infection. TCRdb reprocessed the reads with MiXCR, giving one entry per CDR3 protein. The table has 400,000 to 600,000 distinct CDR3 sequences, under 45% seen once; the top ten hold around 45%. These receptors are not linked to any known antigen. The sequences come from cultured PBMCs, collected from culture after CMV antigen stimulation. These receptors were taken from a human donor in good health (CMV status not recorded). Some clones in this sample may be carry-over from other donors' samples.

This clonotype was counted only a few times. The chain uses TRBV5-1 and TRBJ2-7; TRBD1 is a possible D gene (6 bases). V lost 7 bases, J lost 2 bases, and 19 bases lay in between. This CDR3 region has 15 residues. Germline CDR1 and CDR2: SGHRS and YFSETQ. The chain's CDR3 is CASESGDRSTYEQYF. CDR3 in DNA: TGCGCCAGCGAATCCGGCGACAGGTCCACCTACGAGCAGTACTTC.

This clonotype was detected a few times. The V gene is TRBV5-4, the J gene TRBJ2-7; 8 bases map to TRBD1. This CDR3 region has 16 residues. V trimming: 2 bases; J trimming: 0 bases; junction bases outside the gene matches: 7. Germline CDR1 and CDR2: SGHNT and YYREEE (reference sequence). CDR3 bases: TGTGCCAGCAGCTTACCTGGACAGGGTGGCTCCTACGAGCAGTACTTC. Its translation is CASSLPGQGGSYEQYF.

This chain uses TRBV12-3 or TRBV12-4 with TRBJ2-7; D gene uncertain. The CDR3 sequence is 14 residues long. Trimming removed 3 bases from V and 0 bases from J, with 9 bases in between. In DNA, the CDR3 is TGTGCCAGCAGTTTTCTGGGCCCCTCCTACGAGCAGTACTTC. Protein product: CASSFLGPSYEQYF.

This clonotype was found a few times. This chain joins TRBV12-3 or TRBV12-4 and TRBJ2-3; D is unclear. The CDR3 covers 14 residues. V was clipped by 3 bases and J by 1 base, with 8 bases between them. The CDR3 bases are TGTGCCAGCAGTTTTCCCCCGGGCACAGATACGCAGTATTTT. Its protein product is CASSFPPGTDTQYF.

This clonotype was found a few times. The V and J genes are TRBV27 and TRBJ2-3; D tentatively fits TRBD1 or TRBD2 (5 bases each). Germline V gene sequence: CDR1 MNHEY, CDR2 SMNVEV (reference sequence). Deletions cut 8 bases from V and 5 bases from J, with 14 bases between. This CDR3 comprises 13 residues. The CDR3 DNA reads TGTGCCAGCCTCCCGCTGGGGGAAGATACGCAGTATTTT. It is translated as CASLPLGEDTQYF.

This sequence joins TRBV3-1 and TRBJ2-1, with 10 positions matching TRBD2. This CDR3 has 18 residues. Trimming removed 4 bases from V and 7 bases from J; junction bases left unmatched: 16. Germline lookup yields CDR1 LGHDT and CDR2 YNNKEL (reference sequence). CDR3 residues: CASSLTHPVAGGSNEQFF. The DNA for the CDR3 is TGTGCCAGCAGCCTCACCCACCCGGTAGCGGGGGGATCAAATGAGCAGTTCTTC.

This clonotype was detected only a few times. The rearrangement links TRBV7-2 to TRBJ1-6; 10 bases agree with TRBD1. The CDR3 length is 18 residues. V shed 5 bases and J 1 base; nucleotides not matched to a gene: 8. The germline gives CDR1 SGHTA, CDR2 FQGNSA. The CDR3 DNA follows: TGTGCCAGCAGCGCCGGATGGGACAGGGGATCCTATAATTCACCCCTCCACTTT. Its translation: CASSAGWDRGSYNSPLHF.

This clonotype occurred a few times. The CDR3 spells CASSLGPGGAYEQFF. CDR3 nucleotides: TGTGCCAGCAGCTTAGGTCCAGGGGGCGCCTATGAGCAGTTCTTC. The chain is built from TRBV7-2 and TRBJ2-1; TRBD1 aligns across 8 bases. Germline CDR1 reads SGHTA; CDR2 reads FQGNSA. The CDR3 is 15 amino acids. Trimming removed 1 base from V and 8 bases from J; junction bases left unmatched: 7.

Only a few counts were recorded for this clonotype. The V and J genes are TRBV12-3 or TRBV12-4 and TRBJ1-1; the D is unclear. The CDR3 extends over 12 amino acids. Between the trimmed V and J ends, which lost 2 bases and 3 bases, there was a span of 4 bases. This CDR3 reads CASSLPYTEAFF. CDR3 nucleotide sequence: TGTGCCAGCAGTTTACCATACACTGAAGCTTTCTTT.

A few counts support this clonotype. V usage is TRBV7-2 and J usage is TRBJ1-4; D is uncertain. Germline CDR1 and CDR2: SGHTA and FQGNSA. Between the trimmed V and J ends, which lost 1 base and 3 bases, there was a span of 12 bases. The CDR3 runs to 16 residues. The CDR3 loop is CASSLGGRTANEKLFF. DNA for the CDR3: TGTGCCAGCAGCTTAGGGGGTCGGACGGCTAATGAAAAACTGTTTTTT.

The chain joins TRBV2 to TRBJ1-1; the match to TRBD1 covers 7 bases. CDR3 length: 13 amino acids. Germline V gene lookup returns CDR1 SNHLY and CDR2 FYNNEI. Trimming removed 8 bases from V and 6 bases from J; junction bases left unmatched: 9. DNA of the CDR3: TGTGCCAGCCGCAGACAGGGAAGGCCTGAAGCTTTCTTT. It encodes CASRRQGRPEAFF.